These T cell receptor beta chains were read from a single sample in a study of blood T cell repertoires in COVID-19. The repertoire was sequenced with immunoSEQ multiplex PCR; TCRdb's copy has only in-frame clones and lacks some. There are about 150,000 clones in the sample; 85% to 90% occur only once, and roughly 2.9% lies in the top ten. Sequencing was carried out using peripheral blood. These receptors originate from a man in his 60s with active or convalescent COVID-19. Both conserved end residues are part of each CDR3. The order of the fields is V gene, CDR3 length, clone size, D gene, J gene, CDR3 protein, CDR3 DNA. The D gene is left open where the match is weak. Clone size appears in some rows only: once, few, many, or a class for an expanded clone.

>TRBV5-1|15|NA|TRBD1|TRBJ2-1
CASRQGGASLHEQFF
TGCGCCAGCAGACAAGGGGGCGCGAGTTTGCATGAGCAGTTCTTC
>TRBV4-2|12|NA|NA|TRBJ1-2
CASSQGRELYTF
TGTGCCAGCAGCCAAGGACGGGAACTGTACACCTTC
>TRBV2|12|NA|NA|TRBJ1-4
CASLGADEKLFF
TGTGCCAGCTTAGGGGCAGATGAAAAACTGTTTTTT
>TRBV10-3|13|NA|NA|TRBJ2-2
CAISESSTGELFF
TGTGCCATCAGTGAGTCTAGCACCGGGGAGCTGTTTTTT
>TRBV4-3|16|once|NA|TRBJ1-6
CASSQDNRVEGSPLHF
TGCGCCAGCAGCCAAGATAACAGGGTCGAGGGATCACCCCTCCACTTT
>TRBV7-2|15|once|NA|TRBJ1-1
CASSWIKRQNTEAFF
TGTGCCAGCAGCTGGATTAAGAGACAGAACACTGAAGCTTTCTTT
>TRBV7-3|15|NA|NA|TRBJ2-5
CASSLEPLAEETQYF
TGTGCCAGCAGCTTAGAACCGCTAGCAGAAGAGACCCAGTACTTC
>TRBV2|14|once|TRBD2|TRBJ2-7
CASSEGLAGAEQYF
TGTGCCAGCAGCGAGGGACTAGCGGGAGCCGAGCAGTACTTC
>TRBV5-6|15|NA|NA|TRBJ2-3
CASSWRVPGPDTQYF
TGTGCCAGCAGCTGGCGGGTTCCGGGCCCAGATACGCAGTATTTT
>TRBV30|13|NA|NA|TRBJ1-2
CAWAGTRNYGYTF
TGTGCCTGGGCCGGGACACGTAACTATGGCTACACCTTC
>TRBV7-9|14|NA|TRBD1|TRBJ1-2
CASSLSGGGVGYTF
TGTGCCAGCAGCTTGTCAGGGGGCGGAGTGGGCTACACCTTC
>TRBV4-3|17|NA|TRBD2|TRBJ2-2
CASSRGTSGRNTGELFF
TGCGCCAGCAGCCGCGGGACTAGCGGGAGAAACACCGGGGAGCTGTTTTTT
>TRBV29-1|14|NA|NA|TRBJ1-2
CSVDPADTNYGYTF
TGCAGCGTTGACCCTGCCGACACAAACTATGGCTACACCTTC
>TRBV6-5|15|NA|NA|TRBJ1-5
CASSYSGGADQPQHF
TGTGCCAGCAGTTACTCCGGGGGGGCAGATCAGCCCCAGCATTTT
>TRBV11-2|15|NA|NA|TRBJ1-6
CASSLAGAANSPLHF
TGTGCCAGCAGCTTAGCAGGGGCGGCTAATTCACCCCTCCACTTT
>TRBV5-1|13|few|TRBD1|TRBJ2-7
CASSVGQAYEQYF
TGCGCCAGCAGCGTAGGACAGGCCTACGAGCAGTACTTC
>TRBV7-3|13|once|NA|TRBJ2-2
CASTSYGTGELFF
TGTGCCAGCACGTCCTACGGCACCGGGGAGCTGTTTTTT
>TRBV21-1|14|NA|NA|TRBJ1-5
CASSPNRRNQPQHF
TGTGCCAGCAGCCCTAACAGGCGCAATCAGCCCCAGCATTTT
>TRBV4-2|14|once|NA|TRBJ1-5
CASSRQGNNQPQHF
TGTGCCAGCAGCCGTCAGGGGAACAATCAGCCCCAGCATTTT